Listed below are T cell receptor beta chains from one sample, sequenced in a study of blood T cell repertoires in COVID-19. Produced via immunoSEQ multiplex PCR; TCRdb's table is partial and in-frame only. Here the sample spans some 62,000 clones, 75% to 90% being singletons. The sequenced material came from peripheral blood. These TCRs come from an elderly woman with acute or convalescent COVID-19. Both conserved end residues are trimmed from each CDR3. Fields, in order: CDR3 protein, clone size, J gene, V gene. A row's size may be missing; if present it is once, few, many or a size class.

CDR3 protein: ASSQDRGTYGYT
clone size: .
J gene: TRBJ1-2
V gene: TRBV7-3

CDR3 protein: SVRTSTDTQY
clone size: .
J gene: TRBJ2-3
V gene: TRBV29-1

CDR3 protein: ASTPRDRLNEQY
clone size: .
J gene: TRBJ2-7
V gene: TRBV2

CDR3 protein: SVEARFSDEQF
clone size: .
J gene: TRBJ2-1
V gene: TRBV29-1

CDR3 protein: ASSLIGAADRSYEQY
clone size: .
J gene: TRBJ2-7
V gene: TRBV27

CDR3 protein: SVAGFETHTGELF
clone size: .
J gene: TRBJ2-2
V gene: TRBV29-1

CDR3 protein: ASSLVGGSQPQH
clone size: few
J gene: TRBJ1-5
V gene: TRBV5-1

CDR3 protein: ASSRTGSNTEAF
clone size: .
J gene: TRBJ1-1
V gene: TRBV18

CDR3 protein: ASSQDPPDSGNTIY
clone size: .
J gene: TRBJ1-3
V gene: TRBV4-3

CDR3 protein: ASSLIAGSGANVLT
clone size: .
J gene: TRBJ2-6
V gene: TRBV7-2

CDR3 protein: ASSSASHSNTGELF
clone size: .
J gene: TRBJ2-2
V gene: TRBV5-1

CDR3 protein: ASSSGNTGELF
clone size: .
J gene: TRBJ2-2
V gene: TRBV11-3

CDR3 protein: ASSQAALAFKDTQY
clone size: .
J gene: TRBJ2-3
V gene: TRBV3-1/TRBV3-2

CDR3 protein: ASSYPGGVGNTIY
clone size: few
J gene: TRBJ1-3
V gene: TRBV25-1

CDR3 protein: ARSAGKGINYGYTFGSRT
clone size: once
J gene: TRBJ1-2
V gene: TRBV5-3

CDR3 protein: ASSRGGGSGNEQF
clone size: .
J gene: TRBJ2-1
V gene: TRBV11-2

CDR3 protein: ASKASLASYEQY
clone size: few
J gene: TRBJ2-7
V gene: TRBV7-8

CDR3 protein: ASSASGEKLF
clone size: .
J gene: TRBJ1-4
V gene: TRBV19

CDR3 protein: ASSQILAVSYEQY
clone size: .
J gene: TRBJ2-7
V gene: TRBV19

CDR3 protein: ASSSSGTGGKPF
clone size: .
J gene: TRBJ1-4
V gene: TRBV6-5

CDR3 protein: ASSWDGLAGGADTQY
clone size: .
J gene: TRBJ2-3
V gene: TRBV5-1

CDR3 protein: ASSRGEGNTIY
clone size: .
J gene: TRBJ1-3
V gene: TRBV7-2

CDR3 protein: AISEEAGYEQY
clone size: .
J gene: TRBJ2-7
V gene: TRBV10-3

CDR3 protein: ASSPWASPQSGGANVLT
clone size: once
J gene: TRBJ2-6
V gene: TRBV18

CDR3 protein: ASSLDTLLDYGYT
clone size: few
J gene: TRBJ1-2
V gene: TRBV7-9

CDR3 protein: ATADGVTGGISGNQPQH
clone size: .
J gene: TRBJ1-5
V gene: TRBV15

CDR3 protein: ASSQGQGVWPLH
clone size: .
J gene: TRBJ1-6
V gene: TRBV6-5

CDR3 protein: ASSYDRVSGNTIY
clone size: once
J gene: TRBJ1-3
V gene: TRBV7-9

CDR3 protein: ASSPGGSQPQH
clone size: once
J gene: TRBJ1-5
V gene: TRBV18

CDR3 protein: ASSSVGQGAGNTIY
clone size: .
J gene: TRBJ1-3
V gene: TRBV7-9

CDR3 protein: ASSQFAGVEQY
clone size: .
J gene: TRBJ2-7
V gene: TRBV3-1/TRBV3-2

CDR3 protein: ASSRLAGGSGITDTQY
clone size: .
J gene: TRBJ2-3
V gene: TRBV5-1

CDR3 protein: ASSLFQGNTEAF
clone size: .
J gene: TRBJ1-1
V gene: TRBV7-3

CDR3 protein: ASSEGQGASGYEQY
clone size: once
J gene: TRBJ2-7
V gene: TRBV11-1

CDR3 protein: ASSLPLAGTSRREQY
clone size: .
J gene: TRBJ2-7
V gene: TRBV28

CDR3 protein: ASSGGGAGSD
clone size: .
J gene: TRBJ2-7
V gene: TRBV5-1

CDR3 protein: ASSLGQGASGTEAF
clone size: .
J gene: TRBJ1-1
V gene: TRBV4-3

CDR3 protein: ASTPWAGNTGELF
clone size: once
J gene: TRBJ2-2
V gene: TRBV7-2

CDR3 protein: SASRGPEAF
clone size: .
J gene: TRBJ1-1
V gene: TRBV20-1

CDR3 protein: ASSDNRVTGELF
clone size: .
J gene: TRBJ2-2
V gene: TRBV5-1

CDR3 protein: ASSQGQTLISSTDTQY
clone size: .
J gene: TRBJ2-3
V gene: TRBV3-1/TRBV3-2

CDR3 protein: ASSPGSGVSGEQY
clone size: .
J gene: TRBJ2-7
V gene: TRBV4-1

CDR3 protein: ASGSSGIQETQY
clone size: .
J gene: TRBJ2-5
V gene: TRBV19

CDR3 protein: ASSSRSRDRNTGELF
clone size: .
J gene: TRBJ2-2
V gene: TRBV27

CDR3 protein: ASSEYPGQENEQY
clone size: .
J gene: TRBJ2-7
V gene: TRBV25-1

CDR3 protein: ASSIGGSNEKLF
clone size: .
J gene: TRBJ1-4
V gene: TRBV19

CDR3 protein: ASRDQGLIDTQY
clone size: .
J gene: TRBJ2-5
V gene: TRBV2

CDR3 protein: ASSHGGQPQH
clone size: .
J gene: TRBJ1-5
V gene: TRBV12-3/TRBV12-4

CDR3 protein: ASRVDWNTEAF
clone size: .
J gene: TRBJ1-1
V gene: TRBV6-4

CDR3 protein: ASSRTGSGELF
clone size: .
J gene: TRBJ2-2
V gene: TRBV6-5

CDR3 protein: ASSRQGGDYEQY
clone size: once
J gene: TRBJ2-7
V gene: TRBV4-1

CDR3 protein: AWNTFGRRTGELF
clone size: .
J gene: TRBJ2-2
V gene: TRBV30

CDR3 protein: ASRLISGQGAKNEQY
clone size: .
J gene: TRBJ2-7
V gene: TRBV2

CDR3 protein: ASAPAALNTQY
clone size: .
J gene: TRBJ2-3
V gene: TRBV12-5

CDR3 protein: ASSLPGVNTEAF
clone size: .
J gene: TRBJ1-1
V gene: TRBV5-1

CDR3 protein: SASEGAGYGYT
clone size: once
J gene: TRBJ1-2
V gene: TRBV20-1

CDR3 protein: ASSQGPSGGATDTQY
clone size: .
J gene: TRBJ2-3
V gene: TRBV3-1/TRBV3-2

CDR3 protein: ASSAGTGEAEQY
clone size: .
J gene: TRBJ2-7
V gene: TRBV5-4

CDR3 protein: AWRRRGGVTGELF
clone size: .
J gene: TRBJ2-2
V gene: TRBV30

CDR3 protein: ASSLADFYEQY
clone size: .
J gene: TRBJ2-7
V gene: TRBV5-1